This T cell receptor (beta chain) was captured by sequencing in a study of metastatic and nonmetastatic thyroid tumors. Patients were all untreated before their thyroid surgery. TCRdb reprocessed the PCR reads using MiXCR. Of roughly 42,000 clones detected, approximately 17% appear once; the ten largest clones hold approximately 15%. This clone was recorded at least ten times. The CDR3 has 13 amino acids. Germline CDR1 reads DFQATT; CDR2 reads SNEGSKA (reference sequence). J was trimmed by 5 bases and V by 3 bases; bases with no gene match: 6. The rearrangement uses TRBV20-1 and TRBJ2-5, with 7 bases matching TRBD1. This sequence was found in a female donor with papillary thyroid cancer or a benign thyroid nodule (not recorded which). Some clones in this sample may be carry-over from other donors' samples. The specimen was tumor tissue. The DNA of the CDR3 is TGCAGTGCTAGGGAGACAGGGCGGGAGACCCAGTACTTC. Its translation: CSARETGRETQYF.